This T cell receptor (beta chain) was found in a study of Tregs in tolerant kidney transplant recipients. Study-wide findings and caveats: Antigen-driven expansion was suggested because donor-specific Tregs expanded more than all Tregs in tolerant patients.

J was trimmed by 1 base and V by 3 bases; bases with no gene match: 3. Germline lookup yields CDR1 KGHSH and CDR2 LQKENI. This CDR3 region has 15 residues. Remarks on this clone: Its cognate antigen is unknown.

TCRdb's copy holds only in-frame clones and misses some; the assay was immunoSEQ multiplex PCR. The sample has roughly 64,000 clones, about 90% seen once. Mixed chimerism was transient after nonmyeloablative marrow transplants from related graft donors. Unstimulated regulatory T cells (CD4+CD25+CD127-), CD4+CD25- non-regulatory cells, CD4 and CD8 cells were FACS-sorted from thawed PBMCs. The clonotype was recovered from a human patient who received a combined kidney and bone marrow transplant. Some T cells may be supplied by the graft donor. The chain has TRBV18 and TRBJ2-3; 8 positions match TRBD1. The sequencing here drew on CD4+ T cells from blood (PBMCs), taken 6 months after the transplant. The CDR3 loop reads CASSPPTGGTDTQYF. CDR3 DNA sequence: TGTGCCAGCTCACCTCCGACAGGGGGCACAGATACGCAGTATTTT.